These 6 T cell receptor beta chains came from one sample sequenced in a study of early T cells in non-severe SARS-CoV-2 infection. TCRdb redid the calling of the 5' RACE reads with MiXCR, one entry per CDR3 protein. The sample includes some 80,000 distinct CDR3 sequences, roughly an eighth of them seen just once. Specimen: whole blood. These receptors all stem from an adult who was a healthcare worker with PCR-confirmed SARS-CoV-2 infection or an uninfected control (not recorded which).

This clonotype was seen a handful of times. CDR3 bases: TGCAGCGTTGCAAGCGGTGGGGGCCGTGGCTACACCTTC. Its protein is CSVASGGGRGYTF. The gene calls are TRBV29-1 and TRBJ1-2, with D tentatively TRBD1 (6 bases). Germline CDR1 and CDR2: SQVTM and ANQGSEA. The CDR3 contains 13 residues. V lost 4 bases and J lost 7, with 16 bases in between.

This chain links TRBV4-1 with TRBJ2-1; D gene uncertain. This CDR3 is built from 16 residues. The germline V and J ends were trimmed by 0 bases and 2 bases, with 11 bases remaining between them. Germline CDR1 is MGHRA and CDR2 is YSYEKL. Written as DNA, the CDR3 is TGCGCCAGCAGCCAAGAATCTAGACCGACCTACAATGAGCAGTTCTTC. Amino acid sequence: CASSQESRPTYNEQFF.

This clonotype was counted many times. The V and J genes are TRBV20-1 and TRBJ2-1; 7 bases map to TRBD2. The CDR3 is made up of 11 amino acids. The V gene's germline CDR1 is DFQATT and CDR2 SNEGSKA (reference sequence). J gave up 12 bases and V 1 base, and 3 bases lay outside the gene matches. Here the CDR3 DNA reads TGCAGTGCTAGAGTAGCGGGTGCGCAGTTCTTC. It encodes CSARVAGAQFF.

This clonotype has only a few counts. V usage is TRBV6-6 and J usage is TRBJ2-7; D call uncertain. V lost 4 bases and J 3 bases, leaving 13 bases between the germline ends. The CDR3 loop spans 14 amino acids. Germline loops: CDR1 MNHNY, CDR2 SVGAGI (reference sequence). CDR3 sequence reads: CASSWPQVFYEQYF. The CDR3 DNA reads TGTGCCAGCAGTTGGCCCCAGGTCTTCTACGAGCAGTACTTC.

This clonotype has a handful of counts. The CDR3 is CASSLAPRADTQYF. The DNA of the CDR3 is TGTGCCAGCAGCTTAGCCCCGCGGGCAGATACGCAGTATTTT. The chain joins TRBV11-2 to TRBJ2-3; D might be TRBD2 (5 bases). Deletions cut 1 base from V and 4 bases from J, with 9 bases between. In germline, CDR1 is SGHAT, CDR2 FQNNGV. The CDR3 sequence is 14 residues long.

Regarding this clonotype: A much larger clonotype is one base distant, so this may be a read error. The J gene is TRBJ2-7, the V gene TRBV6-2 or TRBV6-3; TRBD1 matches at 8 bases. This CDR3 region has 12 residues. Germline CDR1 reads MNHEY; CDR2 reads SVGEGT. The CDR3 loop is CVSRQGANEQYF. In DNA form, the CDR3 reads TGTGTCAGCAGGCAGGGGGCCAACGAGCAGTACTTC.